This T cell receptor (beta chain) was recovered during a study of blood T cell repertoires in COVID-19. In the study overall: Acute-phase and convalescent COVID-19 samples originated in the United States, Italy and Spain.

Germline lookup yields CDR1 MNHEY and CDR2 SVGAGI. V was clipped by 7 bases and J by 5 bases; unmatched bases: 11. The CDR3 sequence is 15 residues long. Enrollment of patients from Seattle took place during active infection, with longitudinal follow-up. The repertoire was sequenced with immunoSEQ multiplex PCR; TCRdb's copy has only in-frame clones and lacks some. The sample has over 100,000 clones, about nine tenths seen once. What was sequenced was peripheral blood. The TCR sequence derives from a woman in her seventies with COVID-19, enrolled during active disease. The gene calls are TRBV6-5 and TRBJ1-2, with 9 positions matching TRBD1. The CDR3 DNA reads as TGTGCCAGCACCTTGACAGGGGGGACTTATTATGGCTACACCTTC. This sequence encodes CASTLTGGTYYGYTF.